Each of the 7 T cell receptor beta chains below was sequenced from the same sample in a study of T cell changes during pregnancy in multiple sclerosis (dated by TCRdb to 2018 to 2020). The receptor library was made with the immunoSEQ multiplex PCR assay. TCRdb holds this immuneACCESS table with in-frame rearrangements only. Some clones are missing; in checked studies, unresolved V genes explain under half, and the rest has no known cause. The sample table shows tens of thousands of clones, and roughly 88% are seen once. About 2.1% of the sample is in the top ten clones. The sample consisted of peripheral blood, taken in the second trimester of pregnancy. These receptors were collected from a female donor in good health, enrolled as a control in a pregnancy study.

The V gene is TRBV6-1, the J gene TRBJ1-5; a possible D gene is TRBD1 (5 bases). The length of the CDR3 is 14 residues. Germline CDR1 and CDR2: MNHNS and SASEGT. Trimming took 6 bases from V and 0 from J, leaving 9 bases between them. CDR3 coding DNA: TGTGCCAGCAGGGACATTAATAGCAATCAGCCCCAGCATTTT. Its translation is CASRDINSNQPQHF.

The V gene is TRBV9, the J gene TRBJ2-3, with 9 positions matching TRBD2. CDR3 length: 14 residues. CDR1 and CDR2 (germline): SGDLS, YYNGEE. With V trimmed by 5 bases and J by 2 bases, 3 bases remained unmatched. CDR3 residues: CASRLAGFTDTQYF. The CDR3 DNA reads as TGTGCCAGCAGGCTAGCGGGATTCACAGATACGCAGTATTTT.

This chain connects TRBV27 to TRBJ2-1; 7 bases line up with TRBD2. CDR3 length equals 15 residues. After removal of 3 bases from V and 6 bases from J, the junction contained 8 bases not matched to a gene. The germline gives CDR1 MNHEY, CDR2 SMNVEV (reference sequence). The CDR3 nucleotides read TGTGCCAGCAGTTTTGGGGGAGGGCCGCTCAATGAGCAGTTCTTC. This gives the protein CASSFGGGPLNEQFF.

This clone showed up just a few times. This chain connects TRBV7-9 to TRBJ1-6, with 10 positions matching TRBD1. Per the germline V gene, CDR1 is SEHNR and CDR2 is FQNEAQ (reference sequence). Trimming at V came to 11 bases and at J to 10 bases, leaving 11 bases not matched to a gene. CDR3 length equals 14 residues. CDR3 protein: CAGTGQGRNSPLHF. CDR3 sequence (DNA): TGTGCCGGAACGGGACAGGGGAGGAACTCACCCCTCCACTTT. The variable domain in full, with the rest retrieved from reference TRBV7-9 and TRBJ1-6, is DTGVSQNPRHKITKRGQNVTFRCDPISEHNRLYWYRQTLGQGPEFLTYFQNEAQLEKSRLLSDRFSAERPKGSFSTLEIQRTEQGDSAMYLCAGTGQGRNSPLHFGNGTRLTVT.

The rearrangement uses TRBV2 and TRBJ1-6; D unresolved. Germline V gene sequence: CDR1 SNHLY, CDR2 FYNNEI. The V and J ends lost 8 bases and 5 bases respectively, with 19 bases between them. CDR3 size: 16 residues. The CDR3 nucleotides are TGTGCCAGCCTTCAAATCGGGGTAAAGAATAATTCACCCCTCCACTTT. Translation gives CASLQIGVKNNSPLHF. The entire variable domain, with the rest obtained from reference TRBV2 and TRBJ1-6, is as follows: EPEVTQTPSHQVTQMGQEVILRCVPISNHLYFYWYRQILGQKVEFLVSFYNNEISEKSEIFDDQFSVERPDGSNFTLKIRSTKLEDSAMYFCASLQIGVKNNSPLHFGNGTRLTVT.

A few counts support this clone. This chain connects TRBV9 to TRBJ2-7; a possible D gene is TRBD1 (5 bases). The germline V gene encodes CDR1 SGDLS and CDR2 YYNGEE. CDR3 length: 14 residues. V lost 4 bases and J lost 3, with 14 bases in between. CDR3 nucleotide sequence: TGTGCCAGCAGCTCAGGGAAGGATTACTACGAGCAGTACTTC. Protein: CASSSGKDYYEQYF. The full variable domain, with the rest looked up from reference TRBV9 and TRBJ2-7, is DSGVTQTPKHLITATGQRVTLRCSPRSGDLSVYWYQQSLDQGLQFLIQYYNGEERAKGNILERFSAQQFPDLHSELNLSSLELGDSALYFCASSSGKDYYEQYFGPGTRLTVT.

The chain is built from TRBV15 and TRBJ1-2; TRBD1 is a possible D gene (6 bases). V lost 0 bases, J lost 8 bases, and 19 bases lay in between. The CDR3 totals 16 residues. Germline CDR1 is LNHNV and CDR2 is YYDKDF (reference sequence). CDR3 region: CATSRDRGVYGGGYTF. In DNA, the CDR3 is TGTGCCACCAGCAGAGACAGGGGCGTCTATGGCGGCGGCTACACCTTC.